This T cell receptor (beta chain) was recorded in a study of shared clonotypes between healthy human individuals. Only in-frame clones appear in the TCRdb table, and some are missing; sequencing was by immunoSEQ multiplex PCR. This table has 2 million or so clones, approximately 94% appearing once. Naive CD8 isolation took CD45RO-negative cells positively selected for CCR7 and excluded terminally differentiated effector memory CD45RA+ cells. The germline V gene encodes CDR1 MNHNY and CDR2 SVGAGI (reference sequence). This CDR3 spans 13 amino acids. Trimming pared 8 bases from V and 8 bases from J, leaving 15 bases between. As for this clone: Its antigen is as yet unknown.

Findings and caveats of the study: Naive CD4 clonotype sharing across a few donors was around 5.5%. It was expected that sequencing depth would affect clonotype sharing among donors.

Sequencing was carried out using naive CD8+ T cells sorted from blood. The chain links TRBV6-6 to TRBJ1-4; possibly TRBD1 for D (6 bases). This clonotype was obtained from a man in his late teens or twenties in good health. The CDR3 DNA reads TGTGCCAGCCGTGTGGGGGCGGGGGAAAAACTGTTTTTT. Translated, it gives CASRVGAGEKLFF.